These 13 T cell receptor beta chains originate from one sample sequenced in a study of HIV-infected children after antiretroviral therapy interruption. Indicated treatment: PENTA 11 planned treatment interruption arm or continuous ART arm. A 3' RACE protocol on RNA, with unique molecular identifiers, produced the TCR library. MiXCR, run by TCRdb on the 3' RACE reads, gives a single entry per CDR3 protein. The sample lists 45,000 to 50,000 distinct CDR3 sequences, 4.3% occurring once. Source: CD45RA+ CD4+ T cells from PBMCs, pooled from several time points, taken from a donor given antiretroviral therapy, either interrupted or continuous. Subset noted: naive CD4+ CD45RA+ CD45RO- T cells. These receptors all stem from a pool of human donors with HIV.

The chain is built from TRBV29-1 and TRBJ2-7, with D perhaps TRBD1 (6 bases). Germline V lookup: CDR1 SQVTM, CDR2 ANQGSEA. Trimming left V 6 bases short and J 2 bases short, with 14 bases between. CDR3 length: 13 amino acids. The CDR3 is CSVAQGQAYEQYF. The CDR3 coding sequence is TGCAGCGTCGCCCAGGGACAAGCCTACGAGCAGTACTTC.

This clonotype was counted ten times or more. The CDR3 DNA reads as TGTGCCAGTAGTATATTCGGGAGCAGCTCCTACGAGCAGTACTTC. The encoded protein is CASSIFGSSSYEQYF. The chain has TRBV19 and TRBJ2-7; D possibly corresponds to TRBD2 (6 bases). The CDR3 contains 15 residues. The V gene lost 2 bases and the J gene lost 0 bases, with 11 bases spanning the gap. Per the germline V gene, CDR1 is LNHDA and CDR2 is SQIVND (reference sequence).

This clonotype was recorded at least ten times. This sequence joins TRBV12-5 and TRBJ2-7; weak D call: TRBD1 (6 bases). This CDR3 comprises 15 residues. V was clipped by 1 base and J by 2 bases, with 12 bases between them. Germline lookup yields CDR1 LGHNT and CDR2 FRNRAP. The CDR3 is CASGLGLTGAYEQYF. The CDR3 DNA reads TGTGCTAGTGGTTTGGGCCTGACAGGTGCCTACGAGCAGTACTTC.

There are many counts of this clonotype. The genes are TRBV3-1 and TRBJ2-1; 8 bases agree with TRBD1. The CDR3 is made up of 13 amino acids. Germline trimming cut 5 bases from V and 7 bases from J; bases unmatched to any gene: 4. Germline assignment: CDR1 LGHDT and CDR2 YNNKEL (reference sequence). Here the CDR3 DNA reads TGTGCCAGCAGCTCCAGGGGGCGGAATGAGCAGTTCTTC. This codes for CASSSRGRNEQFF.

This clonotype was observed a few times. V usage is TRBV5-1 and J usage is TRBJ2-7, with D possibly being TRBD1 (6 bases). The germline V gene encodes CDR1 SGHRS and CDR2 YFSETQ. V dropped 3 bases and J dropped 0 bases, with 13 bases sitting between them. The CDR3 sequence is 15 residues long. The CDR3 DNA follows: TGCGCCAGCAGCTCCCGGACAGCGATCTCCTACGAGCAGTACTTC. Amino acids: CASSSRTAISYEQYF. Based on the CDR3 plus reference TRBV5-1 and TRBJ2-7, the full variable domain is KAGVTQTPRYLIKTRGQQVTLSCSPISGHRSVSWYQQTPGQGLQFLFEYFSETQRNKGNFPGRFSGRQFSNSRSEMNVSTLELGDSALYLCASSSRTAISYEQYFGPGTRLTVT.

V gene TRBV2 combines with J gene TRBJ2-1; D is ambiguous. From germline, CDR1 is SNHLY and CDR2 FYNNEI. V dropped 7 bases and J dropped 2 bases, with 15 bases sitting between them. The CDR3 covers 15 residues. CDR3 DNA sequence: TGTGCCAGCACCTCCGACTTGGGGACCTACAATGAGCAGTTCTTC. Protein: CASTSDLGTYNEQFF.

This clonotype was picked up many times. The chain carries TRBV29-1 and TRBJ1-2, with 8 bases fitting TRBD1. The CDR3 sequence is 13 residues long. The junction had 3 bases not matched to a gene; V was cut back by 3 bases and J by 3 bases. CDR1 and CDR2 (germline): SQVTM, ANQGSEA. CDR3 nucleotide sequence: TGCAGCGTTGATGGACAGGGCCACTATGGCTACACCTTC. This sequence encodes CSVDGQGHYGYTF.

The gene calls are TRBV5-1 and TRBJ1-5; D might be TRBD1 (5 bases). Trimming took off 5 bases at V and 1 base at J, with 19 bases between the two ends. CDR1 SGHRS and CDR2 YFSETQ come from the germline V gene. This CDR3 is built from 17 residues. The CDR3 sequence: CASSFTPVGDSNQPQHF. CDR3 DNA: TGCGCCAGCAGTTTCACCCCTGTGGGGGACAGCAATCAGCCCCAGCATTTT. The full variable domain, rest sourced from reference TRBV5-1 and TRBJ1-5, is KAGVTQTPRYLIKTRGQQVTLSCSPISGHRSVSWYQQTPGQGLQFLFEYFSETQRNKGNFPGRFSGRQFSNSRSEMNVSTLELGDSALYLCASSFTPVGDSNQPQHFGDGTRLSIL.

The chain employs TRBV7-2 and TRBJ2-3; D not certain. Germline CDR1 and CDR2: SGHTA and FQGNSA. V shed 5 bases and J shed 4 bases, with 7 bases lying between them. This CDR3 is 12 amino acids long. The CDR3 loop reads CASSTTSDTQYF. DNA of the CDR3: TGTGCCAGCAGCACTACATCAGATACGCAGTATTTT.

This clonotype came up many times. This sequence joins TRBV11-3 and TRBJ1-4; D might be TRBD1 (6 bases). Germline-derived CDR1 and CDR2 are SGHNT and YENEEA. The germline V and J ends were trimmed by 4 bases and 6 bases, with 9 bases remaining between them. CDR3 length equals 13 residues. The CDR3 region has the DNA TGTGCCAGCAGCTCCGGACAGTATGAAAAACTGTTTTTT. This gives the protein CASSSGQYEKLFF.

This clonotype appeared many times. The genes are TRBV2 and TRBJ1-6, with D unresolved. V lost 6 bases and J lost 0, with 9 bases in between. This CDR3 is 15 amino acids long. The germline V gene has CDR1 SNHLY and CDR2 FYNNEI. The CDR3 DNA reads TGTGCCAGCAGCCCGTCGAGCTCCTATAATTCACCCCTCCACTTT. It translates to CASSPSSSYNSPLHF.

This clonotype was seen at least ten times. V gene TRBV23-1 combines with J gene TRBJ2-7; D is unclear. TRBV23-1 is marked as an open reading frame, function uncertain. Trimming took off 6 bases at V and 2 bases at J, with 11 bases between the two ends. The CDR3 is 13 residues long. The CDR3 bases are TGCGCCAGCAGACGGATTTATACCTACGAGCAGTACTTC. Protein product: CASRRIYTYEQYF.

This clonotype was seen at least ten times. This sequence joins TRBV6-6 and TRBJ2-2; D not resolved. Trimming removed 4 bases from V and 6 bases from J, with 9 bases in between. Germline V CDR1 and CDR2: MNHNY, SVGAGI (reference sequence). The CDR3 covers 13 residues. As DNA, the CDR3 is TGTGCCAGCAGTTTGACTGGGGCCGGGGAGCTGTTTTTT. Its translation: CASSLTGAGELFF.